These T cell receptor beta chains were read from a single sample in a study of T and B cells in COVID-19 patients. TCRdb used MiXCR to reprocess the multiplex PCR reads, holding one entry per CDR3 protein. The repertoire holds 10,000 to 15,000 distinct CDR3 sequences, with approximately 31% as singletons. Sequencing input: blood. The receptors were gathered from a human donor who had recovered from COVID-19. Both conserved end residues are part of each CDR3. The order of the fields is CDR3 protein, CDR3 DNA, D gene, V gene, J gene, clone size. A D gene is named only where the DNA matches it firmly. Expanded clones get a size class; other rows say once, few or many, or leave the size out.

CDR3: CAISDPNLAGRGTDNEQFF; DNA: TGTGCCATCAGTGATCCGAATCTAGCGGGCCGGGGGACCGACAATGAGCAGTTCTTC; D: TRBD2; V: TRBV10-3; J: TRBJ2-1; size: .
CDR3: CASSSQGAGDTQYF; DNA: TGTGCCAGCAGCTCCCAGGGGGCTGGGGATACGCAGTATTTT; D: TRBD1; V: TRBV11-3; J: TRBJ2-3; size: few
CDR3: CASSYSRWAKNIQYF; DNA: TGTGCCAGCAGTTACTCGCGCTGGGCCAAAAACATTCAGTACTTC; D: .; V: TRBV6-5; J: TRBJ2-4; size: .
CDR3: CASTSLFRNTEAFF; DNA: TGTGCCAGCACATCCCTTTTTAGGAACACTGAAGCTTTCTTT; D: .; V: TRBV6-5; J: TRBJ1-1; size: few
CDR3: CASSLERGTYEQYF; DNA: TGTGCCAGCAGCTTAGAGCGGGGAACCTACGAGCAGTACTTC; D: .; V: TRBV11-2; J: TRBJ2-7; size: .
CDR3: CASSGRQGSEKLFF; DNA: TGTGCCAGTAGTGGACGACAGGGGTCTGAAAAACTGTTTTTT; D: TRBD1; V: TRBV19; J: TRBJ1-4; size: medium-sized
CDR3: CASRPREFPYEQYF; DNA: TGTGCCAGTCGTCCCCGAGAGTTCCCCTACGAGCAGTACTTC; D: .; V: TRBV19; J: TRBJ2-7; size: .
CDR3: CASSDSAGNTEAFF; DNA: TGTGCCAGCAGTGATTCGGCCGGAAACACTGAAGCTTTCTTT; D: .; V: TRBV6-5; J: TRBJ1-1; size: few
CDR3: CASRPGIPGNTIYF; DNA: TGTGCCAGTAGGCCCGGTATACCTGGAAACACCATATATTTT; D: .; V: TRBV19; J: TRBJ1-3; size: many
CDR3: CASSTFSGRSRGPNEQFF; DNA: TGTGCCAGCAGCACCTTTAGCGGGAGGTCCCGAGGGCCCAATGAGCAGTTCTTC; D: .; V: TRBV21-1; J: TRBJ2-1; size: .
CDR3: CATSDGTGADHGYTF; DNA: TGTGCCACCAGTGACGGGACAGGGGCGGATCATGGCTACACCTTC; D: TRBD1; V: TRBV24-1; J: TRBJ1-2; size: .
CDR3: CASSQRGGGGANVLTF; DNA: TGTGCCAGCAGTCAGCGGGGCGGGGGGGGGGCCAACGTCCTGACTTTC; D: TRBD2; V: TRBV27; J: TRBJ2-6; size: .
CDR3: CSAIDSRLATNEKLFF; DNA: TGCAGTGCCATAGACTCCCGACTGGCAACTAATGAAAAACTGTTTTTT; D: .; V: TRBV20-1; J: TRBJ1-4; size: .
CDR3: CASRTSGYEQYF; DNA: TGTGCCAGCAGGACTAGCGGCTACGAGCAGTACTTC; D: TRBD2; V: TRBV12-3/TRBV12-4; J: TRBJ2-7; size: .
CDR3: CASSLPTGRGYTF; DNA: TGTGCCAGCAGTTTACCGACAGGTAGAGGCTACACCTTC; D: .; V: TRBV27; J: TRBJ1-2; size: many
CDR3: CSARAGYHEQFF; DNA: TGCAGTGCTAGGGCAGGATACCATGAGCAGTTCTTC; D: .; V: TRBV20-1; J: TRBJ2-1; size: few
CDR3: CASMTRGRVNTGELFF; DNA: TGTGCCAGCATGACTAGGGGGCGGGTGAACACCGGGGAGCTGTTTTTT; D: .; V: TRBV19; J: TRBJ2-2; size: medium-sized
CDR3: CASTPPPGRSSYEQYF; DNA: TGTGCCAGCACCCCCCCACCGGGGCGTAGCTCCTACGAGCAGTACTTC; D: .; V: TRBV28; J: TRBJ2-7; size: .
CDR3: CASSPVEGGELFF; DNA: TGTGCCAGCAGCCCTGTAGAGGGCGGGGAGCTGTTTTTT; D: .; V: TRBV7-9; J: TRBJ2-2; size: .
CDR3: CASSYSGREVETQYF; DNA: TGTGCCAGCAGTTACTCGGGGCGGGAGGTGGAGACCCAGTACTTC; D: TRBD2; V: TRBV6-2/TRBV6-3; J: TRBJ2-5; size: few
CDR3: CSARDLEGRAGANVLTF; DNA: TGCAGTGCTAGAGATCTAGAAGGCAGAGCTGGGGCCAACGTCCTGACTTTC; D: .; V: TRBV20-1; J: TRBJ2-6; size: .
CDR3: CASSSWGQEGTEAFF; DNA: TGTGCCAGCAGTTCCTGGGGACAGGAGGGGACTGAAGCTTTCTTT; D: TRBD1; V: TRBV6-5; J: TRBJ1-1; size: few
CDR3: CASSLGQVDADTQYF; DNA: TGTGCCAGCTCACTAGGACAGGTTGACGCAGATACGCAGTATTTT; D: TRBD1; V: TRBV18; J: TRBJ2-3; size: medium-sized
CDR3: CASSTGGLEQFF; DNA: TGCGCCAGCAGCACCGGGGGTCTCGAGCAGTTCTTC; D: .; V: TRBV5-1; J: TRBJ2-1; size: .
CDR3: CSAPPGTSGSLDEQYF; DNA: TGCAGTGCTCCCCCAGGGACTAGCGGGAGTTTGGACGAGCAGTACTTC; D: TRBD2; V: TRBV20-1; J: TRBJ2-7; size: .